This is a list of T cell receptor beta chains from one sample in a study of T cell responses to AZD1222 COVID-19 vaccine. The data were produced by immunoSEQ multiplex PCR, yet TCRdb's version contains in-frame clones alone and is incomplete. The sample records approximately 150,000 clones, 85% to 95% being singletons. The specimen was peripheral blood, collected on day 0 of AZD1222 vaccination. These receptor sequences come from an adult in good health. CDR3s include the opening cysteine and the closing phenylalanine or tryptophan. A D gene is named only where the DNA matches it firmly. Clone size appears in some rows only: once, few, many, or a class for an expanded clone.

d_call j_call clone_size v_call cdr3_aa cdr3_nt
NA TRBJ1-4 NA TRBV5-1 CASSLDLREKLFF TGCGCCAGCAGCTTGGACTTGCGGGAAAAACTGTTTTTT
NA TRBJ1-5 NA TRBV2 CASRFRGSQPQHF TGTGCCAGCAGGTTCAGGGGTAGCCAGCCCCAGCATTTT
TRBD1 TRBJ1-2 NA TRBV4-3 CASSQDAGGNYGYTF TGCGCCAGCAGCCAAGATGCAGGGGGTAACTATGGCTACACCTTC
NA TRBJ1-2 NA TRBV5-1 CASSLPGDYGYTF TGCGCCAGCAGCTTGCCCGGAGACTATGGCTACACCTTC
NA TRBJ1-2 NA TRBV7-9 CASSPSAVGLYTF TGTGCCAGCAGCCCCTCCGCGGTGGGGCTCTACACCTTC
NA TRBJ1-3 NA TRBV5-4 CASSLDRQFSGNTIYF TGTGCCAGCAGCTTGGACCGACAATTCTCTGGAAACACCATATATTTT
NA TRBJ1-2 NA TRBV30 CASKGGGYTF TGTGCCTCTAAGGGCGGGGGCTACACCTTC
NA TRBJ1-1 NA TRBV6-2/TRBV6-3 CASSYSPGRNTEAFF TGTGCCAGCAGTTATTCCCCAGGGCGGAACACTGAAGCTTTCTTT
NA TRBJ1-4 NA TRBV4-3 CASSQDIPGAVTNEKLFF TGCGCCAGCAGCCAAGATATTCCTGGGGCGGTAACTAATGAAAAACTGTTTTTT
TRBD1 TRBJ1-2 NA TRBV5-4 CASSTGTGAGNYGYTF TGTGCCAGCAGCACAGGGACAGGGGCTGGTAACTATGGCTACACCTTC
NA TRBJ2-3 NA TRBV24-1 CATSVGQLSTDTQYF TGTGCCACCAGTGTTGGACAGCTTAGCACAGATACGCAGTATTTT
NA TRBJ1-4 NA TRBV30 CAWSVNEKLFF TGTGCCTGGAGTGTTAATGAAAAACTGTTTTTT
NA TRBJ2-5 few TRBV6-1 CASSESGLGTQYF TGTGCCAGCAGTGAGAGTGGGCTGGGGACCCAGTACTTC
NA TRBJ1-5 NA TRBV6-4 CASSEFGRGPQHF TGTGCCAGCAGTGAGTTCGGACGGGGGCCCCAGCATTTT
NA TRBJ2-1 NA TRBV19 CASSIIQGHNEQFF TGTGCCAGTAGTATAATCCAGGGCCACAATGAGCAGTTCTTC
NA TRBJ2-1 NA TRBV18 CASSSSDGSNEQFF TGTGCCAGCTCATCTTCAGACGGAAGCAATGAGCAGTTCTTC
NA TRBJ1-1 once TRBV18 CASGSRGAEAFF TGTGCCAGCGGAAGTCGGGGGGCTGAAGCTTTCTTT
NA TRBJ2-3 NA TRBV7-9 CASSFGPSTDTQYF TGTGCCAGCAGCTTCGGACCGAGCACAGATACGCAGTATTTT
NA TRBJ2-1 NA TRBV6-2/TRBV6-3 CASSYVEGMGRSYNEQFF TGTGCCAGCAGTTACGTTGAGGGCATGGGTAGATCCTACAATGAGCAGTTCTTC
TRBD1 TRBJ2-5 NA TRBV5-1 CASSLGGKTGGAETQYF TGCGCCAGCAGCTTGGGTGGCAAGACAGGGGGGGCAGAGACCCAGTACTTC
NA TRBJ1-2 NA TRBV2 CASREGFDGYTF TGTGCCAGCAGGGAAGGGTTTGATGGCTACACCTTC
NA TRBJ1-6 NA TRBV6-6 CASKKSGTRSPLHF TGTGCCAGCAAGAAATCCGGGACGAGATCACCCCTCCACTTT
TRBD1 TRBJ1-5 once TRBV2 CASSPTGAQPQHF TGTGCCAGCAGCCCCACAGGGGCCCAGCCCCAGCATTTT
NA TRBJ1-2 many TRBV7-2 CASTLSAGSYYGYTF TGTGCCAGCACCCTGTCTGCGGGATCTTACTATGGCTACACCTTC
NA TRBJ2-7 NA TRBV7-2 CASSFQGSYEQYF TGTGCCAGCAGCTTTCAGGGCTCCTACGAGCAGTACTTC
NA TRBJ1-4 NA TRBV18 CASSPQGPLGEKLFF TGTGCCAGCTCACCACAGGGGCCCTTAGGCGAAAAACTGTTTTTT
NA TRBJ1-6 NA TRBV11-2 CASSLNSYNSPLHF TGTGCCAGCAGCTTGAACAGCTATAATTCACCCCTCCACTTT
NA TRBJ2-1 NA TRBV6-4 CASSEVGANEQFF TGTGCCAGCAGTGAAGTAGGGGCCAATGAGCAGTTCTTC
TRBD1 TRBJ2-7 NA TRBV19 CASSPGGEQYF TGTGCCAGTAGCCCAGGGGGCGAGCAGTACTTC
NA TRBJ1-5 NA TRBV6-5 CASSYRANQPQHF TGTGCCAGCAGTTACAGGGCCAATCAGCCCCAGCATTTT
NA TRBJ1-2 NA TRBV5-1 CASSLAPGGRYGYTF TGCGCCAGCAGCTTGGCGCCCGGAGGGCGCTATGGCTACACCTTC
TRBD1 TRBJ1-1 NA TRBV5-1 CASSLKGQAAGTEAFF TGCGCCAGCAGCTTGAAGGGACAGGCCGCGGGCACTGAAGCTTTCTTT
NA TRBJ2-7 NA TRBV7-2 CASSALGRGPYEQYF TGTGCCAGCAGCGCCCTGGGCAGGGGACCCTACGAGCAGTACTTC
NA TRBJ1-2 NA TRBV7-9 CASRGDGTGNYGYTF TGTGCCAGCAGGGGTGACGGGACGGGTAACTATGGCTACACCTTC
NA TRBJ1-2 NA TRBV4-3 CASSQEWRGNYGYTF TGCGCCAGCAGCCAAGAGTGGAGGGGTAACTATGGCTACACCTTC
NA TRBJ2-1 NA TRBV2 CASSESPPESPFYNEQFF TGTGCCAGCAGTGAAAGCCCCCCCGAATCTCCGTTCTACAATGAGCAGTTCTTC
NA TRBJ1-1 NA TRBV4-2 CASSQAGLLAEAFF TGTGCCAGCAGCCAAGCAGGGTTGTTAGCTGAAGCTTTCTTT
TRBD2 TRBJ2-5 NA TRBV29-1 CSVESPGTSTYWATQYF TGCAGCGTTGAATCACCCGGGACTAGCACCTACTGGGCGACCCAGTACTTC
NA TRBJ2-7 NA TRBV11-2 CASRQTGLSSYEQYF TGTGCCAGCAGACAAACAGGACTTAGCTCCTACGAGCAGTACTTC
NA TRBJ1-1 NA TRBV11-3 CASTVQGAGTEAFF TGTGCCAGCACTGTACAGGGCGCGGGCACTGAAGCTTTCTTT
NA TRBJ2-3 NA TRBV11-2 CASNRELSTDTQYF TGTGCCAGTAACAGGGAACTTAGCACAGATACGCAGTATTTT
NA TRBJ1-2 NA TRBV19 CASARTVEANYGYTF TGTGCCAGTGCTCGGACAGTCGAAGCTAACTATGGCTACACCTTC
NA TRBJ1-1 NA TRBV11-3 CASSLAGGGNTEAFF TGTGCCAGCAGCTTGGCCGGCGGGGGGAACACTGAAGCTTTCTTT
NA TRBJ1-6 once TRBV7-2 CASSLVGSNSPLHF TGTGCCAGCAGCTTAGTAGGATCAAATTCACCCCTCCACTTT
NA TRBJ1-2 NA TRBV4-1 CASSPPRGGYTF TGCGCCAGCAGCCCCCCGCGGGGTGGCTACACCTTC
TRBD1 TRBJ1-5 NA TRBV6-5 CASSLHPGQSNQPQHF TGTGCCAGCAGTTTACACCCGGGACAGTCAAATCAGCCCCAGCATTTT
NA TRBJ1-2 NA TRBV4-2 CASSQDLGTPPGYTF TGTGCCAGCAGCCAAGATCTTGGCACTCCACCTGGCTACACCTTC
NA TRBJ1-1 NA TRBV6-6 CASRPGVATEAFF TGTGCCAGCAGGCCCGGGGTGGCGACTGAAGCTTTCTTT
NA TRBJ1-4 NA TRBV7-9 CASSQQGRGEKLFF TGTGCCAGCAGCCAACAGGGCCGGGGCGAAAAACTGTTTTTT
NA TRBJ1-2 NA TRBV27 CASREGNGYTF TGTGCCAGCAGGGAGGGAAATGGCTACACCTTC
TRBD2 TRBJ2-5 NA TRBV19 CASSTQRGRRETQYF TGTGCCAGTAGTACACAGCGGGGGCGTCGGGAGACCCAGTACTTC
NA TRBJ1-1 NA TRBV4-2 CASSQGLANTEAFF TGTGCCAGCAGCCAAGGACTTGCAAACACTGAAGCTTTCTTT
TRBD2 TRBJ2-1 NA TRBV19 CASSMYSGVSSYNEQFF TGTGCCAGTAGTATGTATAGCGGGGTGAGCTCCTACAATGAGCAGTTCTTC
NA TRBJ2-1 NA TRBV7-9 CASSLYFLDEQFF TGTGCCAGCAGCTTATACTTTTTGGATGAGCAGTTCTTC
TRBD1 TRBJ1-2 NA TRBV5-4 CASSPDREKYTF TGTGCCAGCAGCCCGGACAGGGAGAAATACACCTTC
TRBD1 TRBJ1-1 NA TRBV13 CATTSDRGPTEAFF TGTGCCACCACTTCGGACAGGGGGCCTACTGAAGCTTTCTTT
TRBD2 TRBJ2-6 NA TRBV7-6 CASSSLAGAYSGANVLTF TGTGCCAGCAGCTCTTTAGCGGGGGCTTACTCTGGGGCCAACGTCCTGACTTTC
NA TRBJ2-3 NA TRBV5-1 CASSPDRVTDTQYF TGCGCCAGCAGCCCTGATCGCGTCACAGATACGCAGTATTTT
NA TRBJ1-5 NA TRBV3-1/TRBV3-2 CASSQDSGLAQHF TGTGCCAGCAGCCAAGATTCAGGGTTGGCCCAGCATTTT
TRBD1 TRBJ1-5 NA TRBV4-1 CASSPRQGNQPQHF TGCGCCAGCAGCCCCCGACAGGGGAATCAGCCCCAGCATTTT